This T cell receptor beta chain was sequenced for a study of blood T cell repertoires in COVID-19. Patients from Seattle were sampled longitudinally, starting during active infection. CDR3 length: 13 amino acids. Trimming removed 1 base at V and 5 bases at J, with 8 bases between. As processed by the authors: Reference gene primer amplification gave estimated nucleated cell counts. Assay: immunoSEQ multiplex PCR; the TCRdb copy retains only in-frame clones and omits some. V, J and clone size were drawn from that table, and D and trimming were deduced from the DNA. The profile covers around 460,000 clones, with roughly 90% appearing a single time and roughly 0.87% taken by the ten largest.

The receptor was derived from a man younger than 35 with COVID-19, enrolled during active disease. The J gene is TRBJ1-1, the V gene TRBV12-3 or TRBV12-4; no reliable D call. The sequencing input was peripheral blood. CDR3 in DNA: TGTGCCAGCAGTTTAGAAGGGAGAACTGAAGCTTTCTTT. Residues: CASSLEGRTEAFF.